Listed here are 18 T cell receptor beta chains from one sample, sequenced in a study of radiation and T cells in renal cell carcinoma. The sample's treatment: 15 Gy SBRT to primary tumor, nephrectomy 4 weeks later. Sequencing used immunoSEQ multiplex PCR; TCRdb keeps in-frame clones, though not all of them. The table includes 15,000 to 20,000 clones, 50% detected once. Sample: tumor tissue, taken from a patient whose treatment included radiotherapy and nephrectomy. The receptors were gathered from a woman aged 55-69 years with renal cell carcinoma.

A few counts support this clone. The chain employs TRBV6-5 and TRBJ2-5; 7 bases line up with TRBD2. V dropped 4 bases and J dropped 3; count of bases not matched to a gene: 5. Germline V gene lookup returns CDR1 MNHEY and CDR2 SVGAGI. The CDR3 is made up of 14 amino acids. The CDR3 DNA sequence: TGTGCCAGCAGTTTGGGAGCGGGGAAAGAGACCCAGTACTTC. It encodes CASSLGAGKETQYF.

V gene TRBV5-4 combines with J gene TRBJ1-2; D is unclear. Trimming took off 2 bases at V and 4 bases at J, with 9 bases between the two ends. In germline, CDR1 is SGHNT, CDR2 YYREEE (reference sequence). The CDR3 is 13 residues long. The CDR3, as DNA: TGTGCCAGCAGCTTCGGGCAGACCTATGGCTACACCTTC. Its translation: CASSFGQTYGYTF.

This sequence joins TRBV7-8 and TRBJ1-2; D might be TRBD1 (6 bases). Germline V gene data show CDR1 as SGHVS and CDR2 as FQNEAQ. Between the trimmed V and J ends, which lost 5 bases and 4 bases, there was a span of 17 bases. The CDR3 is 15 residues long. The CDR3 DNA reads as TGTGCCAGCAGCCCCGACAGGTCCGGAACCTATGGCTACACCTTC. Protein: CASSPDRSGTYGYTF.

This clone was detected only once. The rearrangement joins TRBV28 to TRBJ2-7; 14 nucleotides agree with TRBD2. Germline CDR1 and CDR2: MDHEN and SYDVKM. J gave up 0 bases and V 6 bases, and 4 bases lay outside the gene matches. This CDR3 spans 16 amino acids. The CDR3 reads CASRGLAGASSYEQYF. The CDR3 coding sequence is TGTGCCAGCAGGGGACTAGCGGGGGCCAGCTCCTACGAGCAGTACTTC.

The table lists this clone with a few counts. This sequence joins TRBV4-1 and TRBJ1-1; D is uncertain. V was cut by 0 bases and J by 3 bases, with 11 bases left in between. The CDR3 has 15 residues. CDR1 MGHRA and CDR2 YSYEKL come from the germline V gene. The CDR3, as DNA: TGCGCCAGCAGCCAAGATGATTCGGGTTACACTGAAGCTTTCTTT. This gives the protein CASSQDDSGYTEAFF.

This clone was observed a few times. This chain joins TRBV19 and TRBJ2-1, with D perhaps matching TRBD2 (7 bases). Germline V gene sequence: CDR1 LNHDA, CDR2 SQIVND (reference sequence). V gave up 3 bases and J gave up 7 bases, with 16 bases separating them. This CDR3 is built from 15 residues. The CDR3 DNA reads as TGTGCCAGTAGTATTAGGGGGGAGGGTTATAATGAGCAGTTCTTC. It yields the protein CASSIRGEGYNEQFF.

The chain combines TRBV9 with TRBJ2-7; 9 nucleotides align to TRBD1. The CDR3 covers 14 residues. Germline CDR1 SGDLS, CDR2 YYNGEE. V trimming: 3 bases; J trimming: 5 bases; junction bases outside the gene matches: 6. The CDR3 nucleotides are TGTGCCAGCAGCGGGCGACAGGGGGGGGACGAGCAGTACTTC. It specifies CASSGRQGGDEQYF.

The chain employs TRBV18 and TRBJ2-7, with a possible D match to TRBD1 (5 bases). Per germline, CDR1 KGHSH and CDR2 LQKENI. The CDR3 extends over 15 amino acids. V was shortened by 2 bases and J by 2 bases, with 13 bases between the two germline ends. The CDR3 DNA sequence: TGTGCCAGCTCACCAAGGAACAGGTACCCCTACGAGCAGTACTTC. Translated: CASSPRNRYPYEQYF.

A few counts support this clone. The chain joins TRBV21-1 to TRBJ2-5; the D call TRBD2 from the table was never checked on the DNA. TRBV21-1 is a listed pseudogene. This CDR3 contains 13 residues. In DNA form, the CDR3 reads TGTGCCAGCAGCACAGGACCGAGGGTGACCCAGTACTTC. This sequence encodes CASSTGPRVTQYF.

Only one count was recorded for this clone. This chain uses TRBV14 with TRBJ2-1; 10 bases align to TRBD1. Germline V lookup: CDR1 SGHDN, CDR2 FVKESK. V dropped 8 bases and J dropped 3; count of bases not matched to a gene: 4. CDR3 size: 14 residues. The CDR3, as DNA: TGTGCCAGCGCTGGGACAGGGGTCTACAATGAGCAGTTCTTC. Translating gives CASAGTGVYNEQFF.

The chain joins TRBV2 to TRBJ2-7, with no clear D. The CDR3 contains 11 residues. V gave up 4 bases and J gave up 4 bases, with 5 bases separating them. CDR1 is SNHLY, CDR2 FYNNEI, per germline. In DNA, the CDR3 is TGTGCCAGCAGTGGAGAATACGAGCAGTACTTC. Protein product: CASSGEYEQYF.

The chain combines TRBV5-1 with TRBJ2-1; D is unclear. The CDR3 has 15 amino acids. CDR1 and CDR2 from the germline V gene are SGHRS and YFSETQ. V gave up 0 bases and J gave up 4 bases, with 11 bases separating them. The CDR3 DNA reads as TGCGCCAGCAGCTTGGCGGCTGGTGGTTACAATGAGCAGTTCTTC. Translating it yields CASSLAAGGYNEQFF.

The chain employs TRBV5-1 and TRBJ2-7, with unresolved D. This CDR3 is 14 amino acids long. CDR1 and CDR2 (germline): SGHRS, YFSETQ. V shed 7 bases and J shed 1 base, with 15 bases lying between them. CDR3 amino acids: CASGITGRSYEQYF. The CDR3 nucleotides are TGCGCCAGCGGAATAACGGGCCGATCCTACGAGCAGTACTTC.

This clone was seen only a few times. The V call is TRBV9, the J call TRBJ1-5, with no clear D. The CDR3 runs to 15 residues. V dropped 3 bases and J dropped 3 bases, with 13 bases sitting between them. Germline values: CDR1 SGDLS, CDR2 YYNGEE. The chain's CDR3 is CASSATGQYNQPQHF. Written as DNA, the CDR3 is TGTGCCAGCAGCGCTACCGGGCAGTACAATCAGCCCCAGCATTTT.

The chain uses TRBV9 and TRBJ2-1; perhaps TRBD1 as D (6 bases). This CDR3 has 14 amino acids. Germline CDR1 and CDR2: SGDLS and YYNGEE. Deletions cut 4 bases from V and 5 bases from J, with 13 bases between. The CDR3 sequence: CASSLMGQNNEQFF. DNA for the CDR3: TGTGCCAGCAGCTTAATGGGACAAAACAATGAGCAGTTCTTC.

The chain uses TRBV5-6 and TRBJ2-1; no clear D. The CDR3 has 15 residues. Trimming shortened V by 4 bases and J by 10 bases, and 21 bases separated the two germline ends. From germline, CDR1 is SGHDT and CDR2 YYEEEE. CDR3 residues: CASSPFRAPLLEQFF. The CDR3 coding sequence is TGTGCCAGCAGCCCGTTCCGGGCCCCTCTTTTGGAGCAGTTCTTC.

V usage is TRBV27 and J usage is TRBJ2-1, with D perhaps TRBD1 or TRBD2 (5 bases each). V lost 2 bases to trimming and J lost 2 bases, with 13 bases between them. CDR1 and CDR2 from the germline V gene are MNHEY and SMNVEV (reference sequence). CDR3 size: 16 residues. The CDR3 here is CASSLGGRPAYNEQFF. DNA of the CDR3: TGTGCCAGCAGTTTAGGGGGTCGGCCAGCCTACAATGAGCAGTTCTTC.

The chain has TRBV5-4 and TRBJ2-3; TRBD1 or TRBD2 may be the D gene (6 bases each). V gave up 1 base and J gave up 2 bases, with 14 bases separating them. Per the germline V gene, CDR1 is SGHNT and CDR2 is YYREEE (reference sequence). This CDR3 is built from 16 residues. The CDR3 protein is CASSLTVGGLTDTQYF. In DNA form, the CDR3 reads TGTGCCAGCAGCTTGACGGTAGGGGGACTCACAGATACGCAGTATTTT.